Detailed here is one T cell receptor (beta chain). Within one base of it there is no much larger clone, and no base qualities were kept. This record comes from a study of T cells after yellow fever vaccination (dated by TCRdb to between 2018 and 2020). General notes on the study: The SMART-Seq v4 Ultra Low Input RNA kit was used to prepare libraries from fractions with low cell numbers. To follow T-cell clones before and after primary and booster YFV17D yellow fever vaccination, bulk TCR alpha and beta repertoires were sequenced over time. Two healthy male donors made up the cohort, one aged 18 to 30 years and the other aged 30 to 40 years. Blood was drawn at multiple timepoints before and after primary and secondary immunization, with bulk PBMC replicates and cell subsets isolated.

CDR1 DFQATT and CDR2 SNEGSKA were looked up in the germline V gene (reference sequence). Taken from cysteine to phenylalanine, the CDR3 has 14 residues. Only the CDR3 region is kept as DNA, spanning 42 bases read in frame from base 1. TCR cDNA was made using 5'RACE template switching, a step that added a universal primer site and unique molecular identifiers. Priming of cDNA synthesis was performed from both the TCR alpha and TCR beta constant segments. Libraries were amplified in two PCR steps, with sample barcodes and sequencing adapters added in the second step. Sequencing of the libraries was done on either Illumina HiSeq 2500 (2x100 bp) or NovaSeq (2x150 bp). The paper's processing steps were these. Demultiplexing of reads and collapsing into UMI consensus sequences were performed with MIGEC, and V(D)J alignment was carried out with MiXCR. Vaccine-responding clonotypes were identified with edgeR using replicate PBMC samples, with FDR below 0.01 and a log2 fold change above 5 up to day 15 being required. Bulk clonotypes were assigned CD4 or CD8 identity according to which sequenced CD4 or CD8 repertoire held them at higher abundance. NS4B-specific clonotypes were defined as those at least 10-fold enriched in dextramer-positive over dextramer-negative fractions; CD4-biased clonotypes were excluded. TCRdb reanalyzed the raw reads on its own, using fastp at Q25 for trimming and MiXCR for clone calling, and kept in-frame beta chains. Merged by CDR3 protein, the rows form single entries marked with the most common genes and DNA. The V and J calls and clone size come from TCRdb's table, not from the authors' own analysis. The sample includes roughly 94,000 distinct CDR3 sequences, with over 8% observed a single time. The ten largest clones add up to 15% to 20% of the sample.

The sample's treatment or condition label, decoded: live attenuated yellow fever vaccine strain. A standard Ficoll-Paque protocol was used to isolate PBMCs from peripheral blood. With anti-CD3 and anti-CD8 staining plus a dextramer loaded with the yellow fever NS4B epitope peptide, the researchers sorted epitope-specific CD8 T cells. TriZol was used to extract RNA from bulk PBMCs, from CD4 and CD8 fractions, and from dextramer-positive and dextramer-negative fractions. General conclusions and limits of the study: A small fraction of clonotypes appeared in both the CD4 and CD8 compartments, likely as a result of convergent recombination. After the booster, most clones that had expanded after primary vaccination were detected again (around 96% of CD4 and 88% of CD8), suggesting broad maintenance of memory. Compared with the primary T-cell response, the secondary T-cell response was faster but weaker, reaching its peak on day 5 rather than on day 15. The study included only two donors, which limits how far the findings can be generalized. Computational filtering was required because FACS-sorted repertoires could contain abundant contaminating clonotypes from the bulk population.

The chain is made from TRBV20-1 and TRBJ2-7, and 7 bases in between align with TRBD2. The source was CD8+ T cells not binding an NS4B(214-222) dextramer, sorted from PBMCs, collected approximately 15 days after the first yellow fever vaccination. The intended sense of this specimen's cell subset or site label: NS4B epitope dextramer-negative CD8 T cells. This receptor was obtained from a man younger than 30 who received the YFV17D yellow fever vaccine. The CDR3 region reads CSRGVPLIINEQYF. The DNA is as follows: TGCAGCCGGGGGGTCCCCCTAATTATTAACGAGCAGTACTTC.